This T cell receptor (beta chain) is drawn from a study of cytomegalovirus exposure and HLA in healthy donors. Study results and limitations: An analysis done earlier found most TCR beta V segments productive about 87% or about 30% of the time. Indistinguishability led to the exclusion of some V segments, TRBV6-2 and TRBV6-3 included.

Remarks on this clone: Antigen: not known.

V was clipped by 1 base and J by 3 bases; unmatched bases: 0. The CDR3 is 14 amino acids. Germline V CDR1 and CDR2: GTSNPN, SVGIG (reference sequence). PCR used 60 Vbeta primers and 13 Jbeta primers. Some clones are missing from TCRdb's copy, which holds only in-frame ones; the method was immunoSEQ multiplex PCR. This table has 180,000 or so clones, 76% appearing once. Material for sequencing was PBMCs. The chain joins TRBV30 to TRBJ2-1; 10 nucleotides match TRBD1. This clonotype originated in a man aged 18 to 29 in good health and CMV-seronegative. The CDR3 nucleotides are TGTGCCTGGAGTGGGGACAGGGGCTACAATGAGCAGTTCTTC. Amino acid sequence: CAWSGDRGYNEQFF. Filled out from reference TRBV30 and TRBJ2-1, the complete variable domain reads SQTIHQWPATLVQPVGSPLSLECTVEGTSNPNLYWYRQAAGRGLQLLFYSVGIGQISSEVPQNLSASRPQDRQFILSSKKLLLSDSGFYLCAWSGDRGYNEQFFGPGTRLTVL.